These 10 T cell receptor beta chains share one sample of origin, sequenced in a study of cytomegalovirus exposure and HLA in healthy donors. 13 Jbeta primers and 60 Vbeta primers were used for the PCR. Some clones are missing from TCRdb's copy, which holds only in-frame ones; the method was immunoSEQ multiplex PCR. Of 100,000 to 150,000 clones in the sample, 84% were seen once. Material: PBMCs. The receptors stem from a man between 50 and 59 years old in good health and CMV-seronegative.

The rearrangement uses TRBV5-1 and TRBJ1-1, with D perhaps TRBD1 (5 bases). The V gene's germline CDR1 is SGHRS and CDR2 YFSETQ. The germline V and J ends were trimmed by 4 bases and 2 bases, with 15 bases remaining between them. The CDR3 runs to 15 residues. CDR3 residues: CASSNYQGVNTEAFF. CDR3 DNA sequence: TGCGCCAGCAGCAATTACCAGGGCGTTAACACTGAAGCTTTCTTT.

As DNA, the CDR3 is TGCGCCAGCAGCTTGGATGGGCCGGGCTACACCTTC. Residues: CASSLDGPGYTF. The chain is built from TRBV5-1 and TRBJ1-2; D not certain. Trimming pared 0 bases from V and 8 bases from J, leaving 8 bases between. The CDR3 spans 12 residues. The V gene's germline CDR1 is SGHRS and CDR2 YFSETQ.

The V call is TRBV7-9, the J call TRBJ2-7; D might be TRBD1 (6 bases). The germline CDR1 and CDR2 sequences are SEHNR and FQNEAQ (reference sequence). V lost 3 bases and J lost 3, with 12 bases in between. This CDR3 spans 14 amino acids. CDR3: CASSLPDRFYEQYF. The CDR3 DNA is TGTGCCAGCAGCTTGCCCGACAGGTTCTACGAGCAGTACTTC.

The CDR3 DNA reads TGTGCCAGCAGTCCGCGGACAGGGGCGGGCTACACCTTC. This codes for CASSPRTGAGYTF. The chain carries TRBV27 and TRBJ1-2; 9 bases are a match to TRBD1. The ends lost 5 bases at V and 8 bases at J; junction bases unmatched: 6. The CDR3 length is 13 residues. Germline CDR1 is MNHEY and CDR2 is SMNVEV (reference sequence).

There are a few counts of this clone. The gene calls are TRBV19 and TRBJ1-5, with TRBD1 identical over 9 bases. CDR1 LNHDA and CDR2 SQIVND come from the germline V gene (reference sequence). With 5 bases clipped from V and 7 bases from J, the junction kept 9 bases outside the gene matches. The CDR3 spans 15 residues. The CDR3 sequence is CASSVGQGGRQPQHF. CDR3 DNA sequence: TGTGCCAGTAGTGTGGGACAGGGAGGAAGACAGCCCCAGCATTTT.

This rearrangement joins TRBV4-2 to TRBJ2-2; possibly TRBD1 for D (6 bases). Trimming pared 1 base from V and 3 bases from J, leaving 9 bases between. The CDR3 runs to 15 residues. CDR1 and CDR2 from the germline V gene are LGHNA and YNFKEQ. CDR3 in DNA: TGTGCCAGCAGCCAAGCAGGGGTCGACACCGGGGAGCTGTTTTTT. It is translated as CASSQAGVDTGELFF.

This clone was seen a handful of times. The chain couples TRBV6-5 to TRBJ1-1; 11 bases line up with TRBD1. Per the germline V gene, CDR1 is MNHEY and CDR2 is SVGAGI. This CDR3 region has 16 residues. Trimming cost V 0 bases and J 5 bases; bases outside gene matches: 5. CDR3 protein: CASSYSGTGGWTEAFF. The CDR3 nucleotides read TGTGCCAGCAGTTACTCCGGGACAGGGGGATGGACTGAAGCTTTCTTT.

The rearrangement links TRBV2 to TRBJ2-1; 8 bases align to TRBD1. The CDR3 runs to 13 residues. Germline lookup yields CDR1 SNHLY and CDR2 FYNNEI. The junction had 11 bases not matched to a gene; V was cut back by 10 bases and J by 9 bases. CDR3 amino acids: CAIRTGRGGEQFF. In DNA form, the CDR3 reads TGTGCCATTCGGACAGGGCGAGGCGGTGAGCAGTTCTTC.

V gene TRBV29-1 combines with J gene TRBJ2-5, with 7 nucleotides matching TRBD2. The CDR3 length is 15 residues. V shed 7 bases, J shed 4 bases, and the junction held 15 bases outside the gene matches. Germline loops: CDR1 SQVTM, CDR2 ANQGSEA. In DNA form, the CDR3 reads TGCAGCGCTTCACCGGGAACTAGCGTACCAGAGACCCAGTACTTC. The encoded protein is CSASPGTSVPETQYF.

The chain recombines TRBV12-1 with TRBJ2-7; TRBD1 reflects the table's D call only, with no check against the DNA. TRBV12-1 corresponds to a pseudogene. There are 16 residues in the CDR3. The CDR3 loop is CASSSPMTGATYEQYF. DNA of the CDR3: TGTGCCAGCAGCTCTCCCATGACAGGTGCAACCTACGAGCAGTACTTC.